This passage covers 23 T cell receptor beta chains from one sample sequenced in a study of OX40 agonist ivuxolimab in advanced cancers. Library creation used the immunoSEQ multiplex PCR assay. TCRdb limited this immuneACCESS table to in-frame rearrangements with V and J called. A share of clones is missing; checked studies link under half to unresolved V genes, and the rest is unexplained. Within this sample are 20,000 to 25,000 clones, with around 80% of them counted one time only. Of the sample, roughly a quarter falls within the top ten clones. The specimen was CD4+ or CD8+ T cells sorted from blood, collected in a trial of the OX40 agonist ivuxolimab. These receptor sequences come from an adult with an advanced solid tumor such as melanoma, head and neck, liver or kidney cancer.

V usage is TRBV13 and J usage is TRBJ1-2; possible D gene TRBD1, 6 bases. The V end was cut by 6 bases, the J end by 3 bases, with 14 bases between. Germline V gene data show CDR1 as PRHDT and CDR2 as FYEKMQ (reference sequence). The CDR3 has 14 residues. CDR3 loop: CASSYRGGYYGYTF. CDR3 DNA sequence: TGTGCCAGCAGTTACCGAGGGGGTTACTATGGCTACACCTTC.

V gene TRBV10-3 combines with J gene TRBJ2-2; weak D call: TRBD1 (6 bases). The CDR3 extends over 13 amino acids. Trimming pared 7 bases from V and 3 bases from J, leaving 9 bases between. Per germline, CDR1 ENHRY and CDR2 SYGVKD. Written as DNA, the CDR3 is TGTGCCATCACTCGACAGGACACCGGGGAGCTGTTTTTT. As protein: CAITRQDTGELFF.

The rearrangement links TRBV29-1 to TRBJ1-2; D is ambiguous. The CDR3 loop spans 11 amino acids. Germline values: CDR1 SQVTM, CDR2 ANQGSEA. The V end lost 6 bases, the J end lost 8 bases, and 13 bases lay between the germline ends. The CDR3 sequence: CSVEIEGGYTF. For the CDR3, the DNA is TGCAGCGTCGAAATTGAAGGGGGCTACACCTTC.

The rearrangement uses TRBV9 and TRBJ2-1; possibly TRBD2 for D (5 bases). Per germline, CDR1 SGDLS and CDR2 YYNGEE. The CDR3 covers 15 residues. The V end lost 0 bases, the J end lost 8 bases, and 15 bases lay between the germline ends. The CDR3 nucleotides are TGTGCCAGCAGCGTAGGGGCTAGCTCAACAGATGAGCAGTTCTTC. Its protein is CASSVGASSTDEQFF.

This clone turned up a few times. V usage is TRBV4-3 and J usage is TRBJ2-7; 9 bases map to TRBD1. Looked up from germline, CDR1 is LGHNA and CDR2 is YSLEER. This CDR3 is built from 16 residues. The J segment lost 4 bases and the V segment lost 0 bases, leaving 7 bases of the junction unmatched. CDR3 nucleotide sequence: TGCGCCAGCAGCCAAGAAAAACAGGGGGCTCAATACGAGCAGTACTTC. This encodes CASSQEKQGAQYEQYF.

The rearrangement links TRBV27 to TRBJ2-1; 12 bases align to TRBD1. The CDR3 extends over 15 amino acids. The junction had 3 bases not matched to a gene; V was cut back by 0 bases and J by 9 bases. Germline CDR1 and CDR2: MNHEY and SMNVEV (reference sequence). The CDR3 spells CASSLSGQGAGEQFF. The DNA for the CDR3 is TGTGCCAGCAGTTTATCGGGACAGGGGGCCGGTGAGCAGTTCTTC.

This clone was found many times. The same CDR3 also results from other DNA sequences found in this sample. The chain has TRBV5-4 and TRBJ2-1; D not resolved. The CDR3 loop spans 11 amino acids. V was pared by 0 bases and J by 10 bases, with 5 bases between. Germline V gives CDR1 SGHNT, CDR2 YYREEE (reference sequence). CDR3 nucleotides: TGTGCCAGCAGCTTGGGAGCGGAGCAGTTCTTC. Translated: CASSLGAEQFF.

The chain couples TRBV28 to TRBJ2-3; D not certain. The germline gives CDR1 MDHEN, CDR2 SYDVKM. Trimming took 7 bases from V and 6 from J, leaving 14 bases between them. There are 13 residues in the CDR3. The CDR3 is CASTFTVWDTQYF. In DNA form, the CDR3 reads TGTGCCAGCACCTTTACCGTTTGGGATACGCAGTATTTT.

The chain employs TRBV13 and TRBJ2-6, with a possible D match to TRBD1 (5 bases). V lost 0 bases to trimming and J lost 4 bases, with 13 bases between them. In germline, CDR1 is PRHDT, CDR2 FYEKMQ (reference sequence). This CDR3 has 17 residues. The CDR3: CASSLGTASRGANVLTF. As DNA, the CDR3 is TGTGCCAGCAGCTTAGGGACAGCCTCTAGGGGGGCCAACGTCCTGACTTTC.

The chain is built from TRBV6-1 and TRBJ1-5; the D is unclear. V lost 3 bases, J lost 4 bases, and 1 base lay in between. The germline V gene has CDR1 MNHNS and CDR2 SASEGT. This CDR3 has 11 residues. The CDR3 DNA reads TGTGCCAGCAGTGAGAATCAGCCCCAGCATTTT. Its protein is CASSENQPQHF.

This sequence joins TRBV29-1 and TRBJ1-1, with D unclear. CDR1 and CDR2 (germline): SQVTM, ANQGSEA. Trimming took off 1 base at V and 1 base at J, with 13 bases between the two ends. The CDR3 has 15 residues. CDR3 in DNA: TGCAGCGTTGAAGGTCGGACGGGGAGGAACACTGAAGCTTTCTTT. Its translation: CSVEGRTGRNTEAFF.

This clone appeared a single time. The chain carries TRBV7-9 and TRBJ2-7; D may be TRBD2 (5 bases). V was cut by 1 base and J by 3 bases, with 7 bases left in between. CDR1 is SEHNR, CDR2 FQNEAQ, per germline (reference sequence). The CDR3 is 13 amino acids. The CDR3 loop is CASSLVGGYEQYF. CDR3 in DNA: TGTGCCAGCAGCTTAGTTGGAGGCTACGAGCAGTACTTC.

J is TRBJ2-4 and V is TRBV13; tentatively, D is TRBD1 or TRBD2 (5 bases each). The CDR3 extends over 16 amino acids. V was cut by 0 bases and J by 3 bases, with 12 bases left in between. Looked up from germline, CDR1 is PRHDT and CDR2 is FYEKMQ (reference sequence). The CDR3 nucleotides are TGTGCCAGCAGCTTAGGCGTGGGGGAAAACAAAAACATTCAGTACTTC. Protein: CASSLGVGENKNIQYF.

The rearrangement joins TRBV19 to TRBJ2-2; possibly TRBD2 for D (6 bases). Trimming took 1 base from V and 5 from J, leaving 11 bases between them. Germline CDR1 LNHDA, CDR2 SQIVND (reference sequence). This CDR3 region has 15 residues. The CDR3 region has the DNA TGTGCCAGTAGTATAGTCGGGGCGGGGACCGGGGAGCTGTTTTTT. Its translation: CASSIVGAGTGELFF. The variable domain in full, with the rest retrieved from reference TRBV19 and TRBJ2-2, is DGGITQSPKYLFRKEGQNVTLSCEQNLNHDAMYWYRQDPGQGLRLIYYSQIVNDFQKGDIAEGYSVSREKKESFPLTVTSAQKNPTAFYLCASSIVGAGTGELFFGEGSRLTVL.

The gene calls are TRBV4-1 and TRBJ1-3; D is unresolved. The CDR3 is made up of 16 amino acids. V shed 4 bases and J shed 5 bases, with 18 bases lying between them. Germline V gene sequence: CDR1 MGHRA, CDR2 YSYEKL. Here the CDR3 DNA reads TGCGCCAGCAGCCTCCAGGACTTGGAGTTGCGAAACACCATATATTTT. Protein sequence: CASSLQDLELRNTIYF.

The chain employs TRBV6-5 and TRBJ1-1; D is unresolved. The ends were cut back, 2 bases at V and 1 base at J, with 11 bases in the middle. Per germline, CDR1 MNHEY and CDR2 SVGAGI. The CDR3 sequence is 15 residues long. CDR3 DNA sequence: TGTGCCAGCAGTTACAGTAGCCCGGGGAACACTGAAGCTTTCTTT. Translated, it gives CASSYSSPGNTEAFF.

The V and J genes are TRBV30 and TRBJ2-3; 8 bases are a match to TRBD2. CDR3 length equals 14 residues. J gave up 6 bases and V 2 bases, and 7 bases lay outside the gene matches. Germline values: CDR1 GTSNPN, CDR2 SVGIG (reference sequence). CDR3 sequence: CAWSKGLGSDTQYF. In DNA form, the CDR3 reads TGTGCCTGGAGTAAGGGACTAGGTTCGGATACGCAGTATTTT. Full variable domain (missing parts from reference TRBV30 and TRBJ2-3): SQTIHQWPATLVQPVGSPLSLECTVEGTSNPNLYWYRQAAGRGLQLLFYSVGIGQISSEVPQNLSASRPQDRQFILSSKKLLLSDSGFYLCAWSKGLGSDTQYFGPGTRLTVL.

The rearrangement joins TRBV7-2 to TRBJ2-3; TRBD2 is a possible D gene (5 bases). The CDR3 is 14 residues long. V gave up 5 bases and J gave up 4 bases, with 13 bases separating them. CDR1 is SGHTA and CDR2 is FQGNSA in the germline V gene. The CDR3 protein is CASSTRGIPDTQYF. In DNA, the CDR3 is TGTGCCAGCAGCACCCGAGGGATCCCAGATACGCAGTATTTT.

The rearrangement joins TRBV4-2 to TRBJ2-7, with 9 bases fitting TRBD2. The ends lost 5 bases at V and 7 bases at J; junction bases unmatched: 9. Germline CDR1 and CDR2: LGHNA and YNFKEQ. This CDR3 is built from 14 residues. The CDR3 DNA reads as TGTGCCAGCAGCACACGTAGCGGGGGACGAGAGCAGTACTTC. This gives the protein CASSTRSGGREQYF.

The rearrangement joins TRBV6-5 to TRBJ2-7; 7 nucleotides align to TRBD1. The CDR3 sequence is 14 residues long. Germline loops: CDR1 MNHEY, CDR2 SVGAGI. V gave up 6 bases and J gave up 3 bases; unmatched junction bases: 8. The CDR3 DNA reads TGTGCCAGCAGCGCCACGGACAGGCTCTACGAGCAGTACTTC. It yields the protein CASSATDRLYEQYF.

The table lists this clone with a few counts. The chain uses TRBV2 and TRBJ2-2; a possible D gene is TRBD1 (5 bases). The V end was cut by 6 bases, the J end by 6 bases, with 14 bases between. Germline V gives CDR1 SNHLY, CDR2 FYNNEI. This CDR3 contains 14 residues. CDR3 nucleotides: TGTGCCAGCAGGGAGAGACAGCCCCCCGGGGAGCTGTTTTTT. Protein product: CASRERQPPGELFF.

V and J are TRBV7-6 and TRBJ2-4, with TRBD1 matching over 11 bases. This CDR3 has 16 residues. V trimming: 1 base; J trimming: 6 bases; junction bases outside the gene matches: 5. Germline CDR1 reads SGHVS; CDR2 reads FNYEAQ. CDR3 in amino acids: CASSLGTGGSGNIQYF. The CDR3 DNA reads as TGTGCCAGCAGCTTAGGGACAGGGGGCTCCGGAAACATTCAGTACTTC.

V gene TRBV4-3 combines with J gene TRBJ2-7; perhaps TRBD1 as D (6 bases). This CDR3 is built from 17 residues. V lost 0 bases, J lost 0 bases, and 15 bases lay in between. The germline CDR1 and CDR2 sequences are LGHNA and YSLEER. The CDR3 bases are TGCGCCAGCAGCCAAGATAGAAGACAGGTGCCCTCCTACGAGCAGTACTTC. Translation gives CASSQDRRQVPSYEQYF.